This entry lists 7 T cell receptor beta chains sequenced from one sample in a study of blood T cell repertoires in COVID-19. The assay was immunoSEQ multiplex PCR, and TCRdb's table has in-frame clones only and misses some. Of 39,000 or so clones in the sample, about nine tenths were seen once. Sequenced: peripheral blood. These receptors were obtained from a human donor in a cohort sampled during active COVID-19.

V gene TRBV13 combines with J gene TRBJ2-1, with TRBD2 matching over 13 bases. Germline V gene sequence: CDR1 PRHDT, CDR2 FYEKMQ (reference sequence). This CDR3 spans 18 amino acids. The trim removed 2 bases at V and 0 bases at J, leaving 4 bases unmatched. The CDR3 DNA reads as TGTGCCAGCAGCTTAAGGACTAGCGGGGGATTCTCCTACAATGAGCAGTTCTTC. It is translated as CASSLRTSGGFSYNEQFF. Drawing the rest from reference TRBV13 and TRBJ2-1, the complete variable domain is AAGVIQSPRHLIKEKRETATLKCYPIPRHDTVYWYQQGPGQDPQFLISFYEKMQSDKGSIPDRFSAQQFSDYHSELNMSSLELGDSALYFCASSLRTSGGFSYNEQFFGPGTRLTVL.

This clone was picked up one time. The rearrangement joins TRBV4-1 to TRBJ1-4; D possibly corresponds to TRBD1 (6 bases). The germline V and J ends were trimmed by 10 bases and 2 bases, with 14 bases remaining between them. The CDR3 sequence is 14 residues long. Germline lookup yields CDR1 MGHRA and CDR2 YSYEKL. Written as DNA, the CDR3 is TGCGCCACGGGGCAGGGGCCGACTAATGAAAAACTGTTTTTT. Amino acids: CATGQGPTNEKLFF.

This chain connects TRBV5-1 to TRBJ1-2; 9 bases fit TRBD1. The CDR3 is 13 amino acids. J was trimmed by 6 bases and V by 5 bases; bases with no gene match: 5. Germline lookup yields CDR1 SGHRS and CDR2 YFSETQ. The CDR3 DNA is TGCGCCAGCAGTCGTAGACAGGGGGATGGCTACACCTTC. Amino acid sequence: CASSRRQGDGYTF.

This clone was observed a single time. The J gene is TRBJ2-7, the V gene TRBV7-2, with 7 bases aligning to TRBD2. CDR1 SGHTA and CDR2 FQGNSA come from the germline V gene. The CDR3 length is 15 residues. V gave up 4 bases and J gave up 2 bases; unmatched junction bases: 8. The CDR3 here is CASSSLGGGAYEQYF. The CDR3, as DNA: TGTGCCAGCAGCTCGTTGGGGGGGGGAGCCTACGAGCAGTACTTC.

DNA for the CDR3: TGCGCCAGCAGCTCCAGGACAGTCTACGAGCAGTACTTC. Translating it yields CASSSRTVYEQYF. The rearrangement joins TRBV5-1 to TRBJ2-7, with D possibly matching TRBD1 (6 bases). Germline V CDR1 and CDR2: SGHRS, YFSETQ. Deletions cut 3 bases from V and 3 bases from J, with 10 bases between. The CDR3 spans 13 residues.

This chain uses TRBV7-8 with TRBJ1-2; D is undetermined. The CDR3 contains 16 residues. Trimming took 1 base from V and 4 from J, leaving 16 bases between them. Looked up from germline, CDR1 is SGHVS and CDR2 is FQNEAQ. As DNA, the CDR3 is TGTGCCAGCAGCTTAGAAGGCGGTACCCCGGTCTATGGCTACACCTTC. This gives the protein CASSLEGGTPVYGYTF.

This clone was seen only once. V usage is TRBV4-2 and J usage is TRBJ2-2; 11 bases fit TRBD1. V dropped 4 bases and J dropped 2; count of bases not matched to a gene: 6. The CDR3 loop spans 17 amino acids. Germline V gene sequence: CDR1 LGHNA, CDR2 YNFKEQ. The CDR3 nucleotides are TGTGCCAGCAGCCCCAGAGGACAGGGGGCTAACACCGGGGAGCTGTTTTTT. Amino acids: CASSPRGQGANTGELFF.